This T cell receptor (beta chain) was sequenced during a study of T cell responses to AZD1222 COVID-19 vaccine. Study-wide points: Repertoire collection took place solely once the T cell response had peaked. White British ancestry dominated among donors, who included more females, and clonal diversity was possibly underestimated.

Germline V gene sequence: CDR1 LNHDA, CDR2 SQIVND (reference sequence). The CDR3 length is 15 residues. V trimming: 1 base; J trimming: 7 bases; junction bases outside the gene matches: 7. A word on this clone: Antigen specificity is unknown.

Profiled with immunoSEQ multiplex PCR; TCRdb holds only in-frame clones, not every one. The sample contains approximately 150,000 clones, approximately 90% of which appear only once. The chain joins TRBV19 to TRBJ1-5; TRBD1 aligns across 7 bases. Source: peripheral blood, taken 28 days after the second dose of the MenACWY control vaccine. This receptor was obtained from an adult who received the MenACWY meningococcal vaccine as a control. The CDR3 region has the DNA TGTGCCAGTAGTATAGTTTCAGGGGGAGGGCAGCCCCAGCATTTT. Amino acid sequence: CASSIVSGGGQPQHF.